This is a list of T cell receptor beta chains from one sample in a study of shared clonotypes between healthy human individuals. Profiling relied on immunoSEQ multiplex PCR, and the TCRdb table lists in-frame clones only, not all of them. The repertoire holds about 980,000 clones, roughly 72% seen once, with over 1.3% in the top ten. Sequenced input: memory CD4+ T cells sorted from blood. The source of these receptors is a man aged 18 to 29 in good health. Both conserved end residues are trimmed from each CDR3.

j_call v_call cdr3_aa
TRBJ1-1 TRBV5-1 ASSGGRNGGNTEAF
TRBJ1-5 TRBV2 ASSGTGWDNQPQH
TRBJ1-6 TRBV5-4 ASSLDNSPLH
TRBJ1-4 TRBV11-1 ASSYGGTDNEKLF
TRBJ1-1 TRBV7-2 ASSLKGGITEAF
TRBJ1-1 TRBV14 ASSQAGGEAF
TRBJ1-1 TRBV5-8 ASSSDGNTEAF
TRBJ2-7 TRBV6-6 ASSPPLAYEQY
TRBJ1-2 TRBV6-5 ASRRTASNYGYT
TRBJ2-3 TRBV27 ASSLRTSGSPDTQY
TRBJ2-7 TRBV5-1 ASSLVSATYEQY
TRBJ1-6 TRBV6-7 ASSLLPGSNSPLH
TRBJ2-1 TRBV11-2 ASSPGQIVDEQF
TRBJ1-1 TRBV15 ATSRVVSRADTEAF
TRBJ1-1 TRBV7-8 ASSLGGPSTEAF
TRBJ1-5 TRBV6-1 ASGWGQGGQPQH
TRBJ1-5 TRBV28 ASSLPRGGGSNQPQH
TRBJ2-1 TRBV19 ASSISRAAYNEQF
TRBJ2-2 TRBV30 AWSVMGQGSKGTGELF
TRBJ1-3 TRBV6-1 ASSGRPGQGASSSGNTIY
TRBJ2-5 TRBV18 ASSPPSDSETQY
TRBJ2-7 TRBV6-5 ASRQDRGNEQY
TRBJ1-5 TRBV6-4 ASSDRGSDRPNQPQH
TRBJ1-6 TRBV27 ASSLGQGDNSPLH
TRBJ2-3 TRBV5-5 ASSPTSGVYTQY
TRBJ1-4 TRBV2 ASSELNEKLF
TRBJ1-3 TRBV28 ASSLSWSSGNTIY
TRBJ2-2 TRBV11-2 ACAAGGLTGELF
TRBJ2-7 TRBV5-6 ASSVTGTSGYEQY
TRBJ2-3 TRBV11-2 ASSFGLPGQGTDTQY